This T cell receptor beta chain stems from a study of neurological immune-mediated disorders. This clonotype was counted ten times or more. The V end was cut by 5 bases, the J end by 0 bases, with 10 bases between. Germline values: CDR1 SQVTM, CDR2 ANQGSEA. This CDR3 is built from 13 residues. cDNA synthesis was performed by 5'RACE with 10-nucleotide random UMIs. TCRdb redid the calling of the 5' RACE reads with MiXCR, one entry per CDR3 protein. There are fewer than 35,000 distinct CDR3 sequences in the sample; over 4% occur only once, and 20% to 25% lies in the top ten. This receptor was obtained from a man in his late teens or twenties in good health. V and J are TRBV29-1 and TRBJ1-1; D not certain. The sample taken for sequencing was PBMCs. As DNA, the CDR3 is TGCAGCGTTCGCGGGTACATGAACACTGAAGCTTTCTTT. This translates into CSVRGYMNTEAFF.